The following is a TCR beta chain sequence with its context. The target of this receptor is not known. No clone much larger than this one lies a single base away; base qualities are absent. Donors were healthy HIV-negative adults with no recently reported acute infections or vaccinations. Every donor was a Caucasian adult living in Nashville, Tennessee, USA. CD4+ T cells were enriched by magnetic negative selection; naive cells were then positively selected on CD45RA, and the negative fraction formed the memory subset. Blood was collected by leukapheresis, and PBMCs were isolated by Ficoll-Histopaque density gradient centrifugation and then cryopreserved in liquid nitrogen vapor phase. Analytical flow cytometry was used to check the purity and quantity of each magnetically sorted T cell population. Genomic DNA was isolated from each sorted fraction and quantified by UV absorbance on a Nanodrop 2000c.

The data belong to a study of shared clonotypes between healthy human individuals (dated by TCRdb to about 2020). About the full investigation: A couple of women and three men aged 18 to 49 years were included in the cohort. For each donor, CD4 naive and CD4 memory were each run on three plates, CD8 naive on two plates, and CD8 memory on one plate. To estimate repertoire size and how much clonotype sharing occurs between individuals, the study deeply sequenced the blood TCR repertoires of a handful of healthy adults. Libraries were prepared and TCR repertoires were sequenced by different laboratories using diverse techniques, in order to increase sequencing depth and limit assay-specific biases. Leukapheresis yielded between about 0.94 and 8.9 billion PBMCs per donor. Study-level results and caveats: About 5% of naive CD4, 3.5% of naive CD8, about 2.4% of memory CD4, and about 0.4% of memory CD8 clonotypes were shared across a few donors. Sampling was restricted to blood, and TCR repertoires in tissue are likely to differ from TCR repertoires in blood. Compared with non-shared clonotypes, the clonotypes found in all four sorted-subset donors had higher generation probabilities. Even with the large sequencing depth, rarefaction of the sorted-subset datasets indicated that sequencing was incomplete. Pairwise subsampling indicated that sequencing depth was expected to affect the degree of clonotype sharing among donors. The small number of donors limited the genetic and exposure-history diversity represented. Larger estimated clonotype richness was generally found for naive subsets than for memory subsets.

Including the terminal cysteine and phenylalanine, the CDR3 comprises 16 residues. Only the CDR3 part of the read is kept: 48 bases, read in frame from the first base. Cut back by 6 bases and 0 bases, the V and J ends lie 12 bases apart. The CDR1 and CDR2 encoded by the germline V gene are SNHLY and FYNNEI. Using the deep immunoSEQ assay, multiplex PCR amplified TCR CDR3 regions from genomic DNA. For each cell subset, the extracted genomic DNA was distributed evenly across all wells of several immunoSEQ 96-well plates, and each plate served as one replicate. Each replicate PCR for sorted subsets received around 200 ng genomic DNA, equal to tens of thousands of T cell genomes. Purified libraries were quantified with a Qubit 3.0 fluorometer, sized on a Bioanalyzer 2100, and re-quantified with the KAPA Library Quantification kit. Every immunoSEQ 96-well plate was sequenced on a dedicated single-read 150-cycle Illumina NextSeq 550 flow cell. The paper's processing steps were these. Because the immunoSEQ output included only junctional sequences and no quality scores, the filtering could not be the same as the filtering used for full-length reads. To assign V/J genes and CDR3, sequences were annotated against IMGT germline references using PyIR, a Python wrapper for IgBLAST v1.9. Reads were removed for weak V/J assignments (E-value above 1e-6), missing CDR3, stop codons, out-of-frame junctions, or ambiguous translated residues. V3J clonotypes were defined as sequences sharing an identical inferred V gene, J gene, and CDR3 amino acid sequence. Percentage overlap between repertoires was calculated by dividing the number of shared unique clonotypes by the size of the smaller repertoire. Repertoire richness was assessed with RTK rarefaction, the Chao1 estimator, and Recon v2.1 estimates of unobserved clonotypes. Generation probabilities were computed with OLGA for all TCRbeta clonotypes obtained by the gDNA method from a handful of donors. The table comes from immuneACCESS by way of TCRdb, which keeps in-frame sequences with V and J called. Part of the clones is missing from these tables; in studies checked, under half for an unresolved V gene and the rest for unknown reasons. V, J and clone size reflect that table, while D and trimming were determined from the DNA. This sample has around 980,000 clones in its table, and 75% to 85% of those were observed once. Together, the top ten hold more than 0.55% of the sample.

The source material was memory CD4+ T cells from PBMCs. The intended sense of this specimen's cell subset or site label: CD45RA-negative fraction. This TCR was sampled from a man aged 18 to 35 in good health. Some clones in this sample may be carry-over from other donors' samples. The V and J genes are TRBV2 and TRBJ2-6; the D segment may tentatively be TRBD1 or TRBD2, each giving 6 matched bases. DNA sequence: TGTGCCAGCAGGGGGGGCTTCAGCTCTGGGGCCAACGTCCTGACTTTC. It is translated as CASRGGFSSGANVLTF.